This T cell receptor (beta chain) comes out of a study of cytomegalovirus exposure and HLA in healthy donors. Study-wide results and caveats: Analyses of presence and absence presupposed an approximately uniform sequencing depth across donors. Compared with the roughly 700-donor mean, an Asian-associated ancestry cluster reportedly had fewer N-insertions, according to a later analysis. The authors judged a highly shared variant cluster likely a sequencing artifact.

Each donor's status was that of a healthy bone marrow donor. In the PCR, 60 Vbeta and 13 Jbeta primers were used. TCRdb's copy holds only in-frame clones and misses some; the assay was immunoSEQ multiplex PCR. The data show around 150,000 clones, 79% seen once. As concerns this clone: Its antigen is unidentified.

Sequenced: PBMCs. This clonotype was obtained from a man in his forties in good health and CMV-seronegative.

The CDR3 DNA reads TGTGCCAGCAGCCCGGACAGGGACTATGGCTACACCTTC. It specifies CASSPDRDYGYTF. The V call is TRBV5-4, the J call TRBJ1-2; 8 nucleotides line up with TRBD1. This CDR3 has 13 amino acids. After removal of 4 bases from V and 3 bases from J, the junction contained 2 bases not matched to a gene. Germline V CDR1 and CDR2: SGHNT, YYREEE (reference sequence).